The 10 T cell receptor beta chains in this list originate from one sample, sequenced in a study of CD8 T cells in ankylosing spondylitis. Via MiXCR, TCRdb re-called the 5' RACE reads, giving one row per CDR3 protein. The sample lists some 340,000 distinct CDR3 sequences; approximately 15% were seen once. Material for sequencing was blood, either unsorted or a sorted T cell fraction (not recorded which). These receptors were collected from a male donor with ankylosing spondylitis or in good health (not recorded which).

This clonotype was observed a few times. This chain links TRBV4-1 with TRBJ2-7, with D tentatively TRBD2 (6 bases). This CDR3 has 17 residues. The V gene's germline CDR1 is MGHRA and CDR2 YSYEKL. Deletions cut 2 bases from V and 3 bases from J, with 20 bases between. The CDR3 here is CASSQKGAGLGLYEQYF. The DNA for the CDR3 is TGCGCCAGCAGCCAAAAAGGCGCGGGCTTGGGACTCTACGAGCAGTACTTC.

The chain has TRBV5-4 and TRBJ2-3; TRBD1 is a possible D gene (7 bases). Looked up from germline, CDR1 is SGHNT and CDR2 is YYREEE (reference sequence). This CDR3 contains 15 residues. V gave up 2 bases and J gave up 6 bases, with 16 bases separating them. The CDR3 loop is CASSFGGQPGDTQYF. The CDR3 DNA is TGTGCCAGCAGCTTCGGGGGACAGCCGGGGGATACGCAGTATTTT.

This chain uses TRBV14 with TRBJ2-3; 9 bases are shared with TRBD1. After removal of 4 bases from V and 5 bases from J, the junction contained 7 bases not matched to a gene. In germline, CDR1 is SGHDN, CDR2 FVKESK. This CDR3 has 15 amino acids. The CDR3 DNA follows: TGTGCCAGCAGCCGGGACAGGGTTGTCCAAGATACGCAGTATTTT. This sequence encodes CASSRDRVVQDTQYF.

The chain joins TRBV5-6 to TRBJ2-5; TRBD2 matches 7 bases. The CDR3 consists of 13 residues. V dropped 5 bases and J dropped 4; count of bases not matched to a gene: 5. Germline CDR1 SGHDT, CDR2 YYEEEE. This chain's CDR3 is CASRNPGGETQYF. The CDR3 coding sequence is TGTGCCAGCAGGAACCCGGGAGGAGAGACCCAGTACTTC.

The rearrangement links TRBV4-1 to TRBJ1-2; 7 bases match TRBD1. The CDR3 contains 14 residues. V lost 4 bases to trimming and J lost 6 bases; unmatched junction nucleotides: 8. From germline, CDR1 is MGHRA and CDR2 YSYEKL. CDR3 amino acids: CASSPRTQGDGYTF. The CDR3, as DNA: TGCGCCAGCAGCCCCCGGACCCAGGGGGATGGCTACACCTTC.

This clonotype was seen many times. The chain uses TRBV5-1 and TRBJ1-5; D gene uncertain. Germline V gene sequence: CDR1 SGHRS, CDR2 YFSETQ. This CDR3 contains 15 residues. V dropped 4 bases and J dropped 4 bases, with 15 bases sitting between them. The CDR3 loop is CASSRADPKNQPQHF. The CDR3 DNA follows: TGCGCCAGCAGCCGGGCGGATCCAAAGAATCAGCCCCAGCATTTT.

The table lists this clonotype with a few counts. This chain joins TRBV24-1 and TRBJ2-1; TRBD2 matches 10 bases. V was clipped by 3 bases and J by 5 bases; unmatched bases: 12. Germline V gives CDR1 KGHDR, CDR2 SFDVKD. This CDR3 is built from 18 residues. The chain's CDR3 is CATSDPLPSGSVDNEQFF. The CDR3 DNA reads as TGTGCCACCAGTGATCCTCTACCTAGCGGGAGTGTAGACAATGAGCAGTTCTTC.

This clonotype was seen ten or more times. This rearrangement joins TRBV7-2 to TRBJ2-7, with no clear D. The CDR3 covers 14 residues. Trimming pared 1 base from V and 4 bases from J, leaving 11 bases between. CDR1 and CDR2 (germline): SGHTA, FQGNSA. The DNA for the CDR3 is TGTGCCAGCAGCTTAGGAGTAGAACTTTACGAGCAGTACTTC. Its translation: CASSLGVELYEQYF.

This clonotype was counted between two and nine times. V is TRBV3-1 and J is TRBJ2-5, with TRBD2 matching 10 bases. CDR3 length equals 17 residues. V lost 5 bases, J lost 4 bases, and 13 bases stayed unmatched. Per the germline V gene, CDR1 is LGHDT and CDR2 is YNNKEL (reference sequence). The CDR3 DNA sequence: TGTGCCAGCAGCTACCGACTAGCGGGCCGTCGGGGAGAGACCCAGTACTTC. Its translation is CASSYRLAGRRGETQYF.

The gene calls are TRBV29-1 and TRBJ2-4, with D unclear. The CDR3 runs to 11 residues. V was pared by 4 bases and J by 5 bases, with 6 bases between. Germline V lookup: CDR1 SQVTM, CDR2 ANQGSEA. The CDR3 reads CSVVTQNIQYF. The CDR3 DNA sequence: TGCAGCGTTGTTACTCAAAACATTCAGTACTTC.